A selection of T cell receptor beta chains follows, all from one sample in a study of T-cell reconstitution after alpha-beta-depleted transplantation in children. TCRdb re-called the PCR reads with MiXCR, one entry per CDR3 protein. In the table there are 580,000 or so distinct CDR3 sequences, roughly 23% of which are singletons. The starting material was PBMCs, mostly from graft donor cells, obtained 360 days after TCRalphabeta/CD19-depleted stem cell transplant. The source of these receptors is a boy younger than two who had a stem cell transplant for acute myeloid leukemia, so the T cells may come from the graft donor. The CDR3 runs from the conserved cysteine through the conserved F or W. D genes are given only for firm matches. Where a row states a size, it is once, few, many or the class of an expanded clone; other rows omit it.

J gene	clone size	D gene	V gene	CDR3 protein	CDR3 DNA
TRBJ2-1	many	TRBD2	TRBV11-2	CASSSAHPLAGVTSYNEQFF	TGTGCCAGCAGCTCCGCACACCCGCTAGCGGGGGTCACTTCCTACAATGAGCAGTTCTTC
TRBJ1-5	many	-	TRBV12-3/TRBV12-4	CASSFASNQPQHF	TGTGCCAGCAGTTTCGCTAGCAATCAGCCCCAGCATTTT
TRBJ1-6	many	-	TRBV13	CASSFGPGGSPLHF	TGTGCCAGCAGCTTTGGTCCCGGAGGGTCACCCCTCCACTTT
TRBJ1-2	many	-	TRBV7-9	CASSLAAGGLDYTF	TGTGCCAGCAGCTTAGCGGCTGGGGGACTGGACTACACCTTC
TRBJ2-1	many	-	TRBV5-1	CASSLVRRNEQFF	TGCGCCAGCAGCTTGGTGAGGCGGAATGAGCAGTTCTTC
TRBJ1-1	many	TRBD1	TRBV20-1	CSAGTDLNTEAFF	TGCAGTGCTGGGACAGACTTGAACACTGAAGCTTTCTTT
TRBJ1-1	few	TRBD1	TRBV27	CASSLVRGQGEAFF	TGTGCCAGCAGTTTGGTGAGGGGACAGGGTGAAGCTTTCTTT
TRBJ2-7	few	-	TRBV20-1	CSAIDFGSYEQYF	TGCAGTGCTATCGACTTCGGCTCCTACGAGCAGTACTTC
TRBJ2-7	-	TRBD1	TRBV7-2	CASSLGVGTGTYEQYF	TGTGCCAGCAGCTTAGGAGTGGGGACAGGGACCTACGAGCAGTACTTC
TRBJ1-2	few	-	TRBV20-1	CSARAYTGNNYGYTF	TGCAGTGCTAGAGCCTATACAGGGAATAACTATGGCTACACCTTC
TRBJ2-5	many	-	TRBV7-2	CASSSWGNQETQYF	TGTGCCAGCAGCTCGTGGGGAAACCAAGAGACCCAGTACTTC
TRBJ2-3	few	-	TRBV20-1	CSAHPPAGGTDTQYF	TGCAGTGCCCACCCTCCAGCGGGTGGCACAGATACGCAGTATTTT
TRBJ2-5	many	-	TRBV20-1	CSAQFQETQYF	TGCAGTGCCCAGTTCCAAGAGACCCAGTACTTC
TRBJ1-5	-	TRBD1	TRBV30	CAWRGQANQPQHF	TGTGCCTGGAGGGGACAGGCGAATCAGCCCCAGCATTTT
TRBJ2-1	-	-	TRBV15	CATSRDGGGPSSYNEQFF	TGTGCCACCAGCAGAGACGGAGGGGGTCCCTCCTCCTACAATGAGCAGTTCTTC
TRBJ2-1	-	TRBD2	TRBV7-2	CASAGTAGTSVLDEQFF	TGTGCCAGCGCGGGGACGGCCGGGACTAGCGTCTTGGATGAGCAGTTCTTC
TRBJ2-7	-	-	TRBV4-3	CASSQEQGRSSYEQYF	TGCGCCAGCAGCCAAGAACAGGGCCGAAGCTCCTACGAGCAGTACTTC
TRBJ2-3	-	TRBD2	TRBV10-3	CAISAGGPRTDTQYF	TGTGCCATCAGTGCGGGGGGGCCGCGCACAGATACGCAGTATTTT
TRBJ2-1	-	TRBD1	TRBV10-3	CAIKRDRDHEQFF	TGTGCCATCAAACGGGACAGGGACCATGAGCAGTTCTTC
TRBJ2-1	-	TRBD2	TRBV5-1	CASSFSGGSSYNEQFF	TGCGCCAGCAGCTTTAGCGGGGGGAGCTCCTACAATGAGCAGTTCTTC
TRBJ1-5	-	TRBD1	TRBV5-1	CASSLGPIHRGNSNQPQHF	TGCGCCAGCAGCTTGGGCCCAATCCACAGGGGTAATAGCAATCAGCCCCAGCATTTT
TRBJ2-3	many	TRBD1	TRBV10-3	CAISEGGLTDTQYF	TGTGCCATCAGTGAAGGGGGCCTCACAGATACGCAGTATTTT
TRBJ2-3	-	TRBD1	TRBV6-1	CASIGRGLGTDTQYF	TGTGCCAGCATCGGCAGGGGGCTCGGCACAGATACGCAGTATTTT
TRBJ2-7	once	TRBD1	TRBV6-5	CASSYSRGQYYEQYF	TGTGCCAGCAGTTACTCGAGGGGACAGTACTACGAGCAGTACTTC
TRBJ2-5	many	-	TRBV20-1	CSARQQGIQETQYF	TGCAGTGCTAGACAACAGGGAATCCAAGAGACCCAGTACTTC
TRBJ2-7	few	-	TRBV7-9	CASSLNQGPYEQYF	TGTGCCAGCAGCTTAAACCAGGGACCCTACGAGCAGTACTTC
TRBJ2-3	-	-	TRBV21-1	CASSIPSVPTDTQYF	TGTGCCAGCAGCATTCCTAGCGTGCCAACAGATACGCAGTATTTT
TRBJ2-3	-	-	TRBV20-1	CSASPGTYLWSTDTQYF	TGCAGTGCTAGCCCCGGGACCTATCTCTGGTCCACAGATACGCAGTATTTT
TRBJ2-7	-	-	TRBV11-2	CASSAPKGTGRRGIEQYF	TGTGCCAGCAGCGCCCCCAAGGGTACCGGGCGGCGCGGAATCGAGCAGTACTTC
TRBJ2-3	-	TRBD2	TRBV7-8	CASSAPGLAGGSTDTQYF	TGTGCCAGCAGCGCACCGGGACTAGCGGGGGGAAGCACAGATACGCAGTATTTT
TRBJ2-1	-	-	TRBV2	CASSEKGPRGGTSEQFF	TGTGCCAGCAGTGAAAAAGGGCCGAGGGGGGGGACTTCCGAGCAGTTCTTC
TRBJ1-5	few	TRBD1	TRBV20-1	CSASTGDQPQHF	TGCAGTGCTTCGACAGGGGATCAGCCCCAGCATTTT
TRBJ2-4	-	-	TRBV20-1	CSAPSPQGGTKNIQYF	TGCAGTGCGCCCTCCCCACAGGGTGGGACCAAAAACATTCAGTACTTC
TRBJ1-2	-	-	TRBV28	CASSSGTGANYGYTF	TGTGCCAGCAGTTCGGGGACCGGAGCTAACTATGGCTACACCTTC
TRBJ2-1	few	-	TRBV10-3	CAIGGGGFFNEQFF	TGTGCCATCGGAGGGGGGGGTTTTTTTAATGAGCAGTTCTTC
TRBJ1-2	-	TRBD1	TRBV18	CASSPNAGGVGYGYTF	TGTGCCAGCTCACCTAACGCAGGGGGCGTAGGCTATGGCTACACCTTC
TRBJ1-4	many	-	TRBV6-5	CASSYLGRDPREKLFF	TGTGCCAGCAGTTACCTGGGGCGGGACCCCCGAGAAAAACTGTTTTTT
TRBJ1-1	many	-	TRBV29-1	CSADRYTEAFF	TGCAGCGCTGACAGGTACACTGAAGCTTTCTTT
TRBJ2-3	many	-	TRBV5-6	CASSLADRRKRDTQYF	TGTGCCAGCAGCTTGGCCGACCGAAGGAAGAGGGATACGCAGTATTTT
TRBJ2-5	-	-	TRBV11-1	CASSQRFQGSAFQETQYF	TGTGCCAGCAGCCAAAGGTTCCAGGGGTCCGCTTTCCAAGAGACCCAGTACTTC
TRBJ2-4	many	TRBD1	TRBV20-1	CSARAGTGGLNIQYF	TGCAGTGCTAGAGCCGGGACAGGGGGCTTAAACATTCAGTACTTC
TRBJ2-7	-	TRBD2	TRBV12-3/TRBV12-4	CASTSAGGSYEQYF	TGTGCCAGCACCTCAGCGGGGGGTTCCTACGAGCAGTACTTC
TRBJ1-2	many	TRBD1	TRBV20-1	CSATGGYYGYTF	TGCAGTGCTACAGGGGGATACTATGGCTACACCTTC
TRBJ2-7	many	TRBD1	TRBV16	CASSYDRGRTYEQYF	TGTGCCAGCAGCTATGACAGGGGGCGTACCTACGAGCAGTACTTC
TRBJ2-1	-	TRBD1	TRBV6-1	CASRSTGGVLNEQFF	TGTGCCAGCAGATCCACAGGGGGTGTCTTGAATGAGCAGTTCTTC
TRBJ2-1	few	-	TRBV29-1	CSVEPPGEQFF	TGCAGCGTTGAACCACCGGGTGAGCAGTTCTTC
TRBJ2-7	few	-	TRBV6-2/TRBV6-3	CASSYQLWGASYEQYF	TGTGCCAGCAGTTACCAATTATGGGGAGCATCCTACGAGCAGTACTTC
TRBJ1-1	many	-	TRBV12-3/TRBV12-4	CAASQGNTEAFF	TGTGCCGCCTCACAGGGGAACACTGAAGCTTTCTTT
TRBJ2-1	-	-	TRBV20-1	CSAPTESSYNEQFF	TGCAGTGCCCCGACTGAAAGCTCCTACAATGAGCAGTTCTTC